The T cell receptor (beta chain) under discussion was sequenced for a study of blood T cell repertoires in COVID-19. Study summary: Collection of acute and convalescent COVID-19 samples took place in the United States, Italy and Spain. From T cells, B-cell-depleted T cells, or PBMCs came the material, which was cDNA or gDNA.

Profiled with immunoSEQ multiplex PCR; TCRdb holds only in-frame clones, not every one. Among 200,000 to 250,000 clones listed, about 85% were seen once. The CDR3 runs to 12 residues. Germline-derived CDR1 and CDR2 are LNHDA and SQIVND (reference sequence). V was shortened by 6 bases and J by 4 bases, with 7 bases between the two germline ends. The clonotype comes from a man aged 25 to 40 who had recovered from COVID-19. The rearrangement joins TRBV19 to TRBJ1-5; the D gene is possibly TRBD1 (5 bases). The sequenced sample consisted of PBMCs or T cells enriched from blood (not recorded which). The CDR3, as DNA: TGTGCCAGTAGCGGACAAAATCAGCCCCAGCATTTT. Amino acid sequence: CASSGQNQPQHF.